Shown below are 15 T cell receptor beta chains from a single sample sequenced in a study of blood T cell repertoires in COVID-19. The assay was immunoSEQ multiplex PCR, and TCRdb's table has in-frame clones only and misses some. The repertoire holds about 350,000 clones, 88% seen once, with approximately 0.97% in the top ten. The sequenced sample consisted of PBMCs or T cells enriched from blood (not recorded which). Receptors originate from a woman aged 25 to 39 who had been exposed to COVID-19.

The chain uses TRBV28 and TRBJ1-2; no firm D call. V lost 1 base and J 6 bases, leaving 12 bases between the germline ends. Germline V gene sequence: CDR1 MDHEN, CDR2 SYDVKM. The CDR3 covers 14 residues. This CDR3 is CASSLSYSYDGYTF. The CDR3 region has the DNA TGTGCCAGCAGTTTATCCTACAGTTACGATGGCTACACCTTC.

This clone was counted a few times. V usage is TRBV28 and J usage is TRBJ2-7, with 7 bases aligning to TRBD1. The CDR3 runs to 16 residues. The germline gives CDR1 MDHEN, CDR2 SYDVKM. The J segment lost 4 bases and the V segment lost 6 bases, leaving 15 bases of the junction unmatched. CDR3 sequence reads: CASSQTSTGQLYEQYF. CDR3 DNA sequence: TGTGCCAGCAGCCAGACAAGTACGGGACAGCTTTACGAGCAGTACTTC.

The V call is TRBV18, the J call TRBJ1-2; unclear D gene. This CDR3 has 16 residues. V was clipped by 0 bases and J by 5 bases, with 16 bases between them. CDR1 KGHSH and CDR2 LQKENI come from the germline V gene. CDR3 DNA sequence: TGTGCCAGCTCACCACCGTCGGGGAAGGGAGGTTATGGCTACACCTTC. Amino acids: CASSPPSGKGGYGYTF.

The V and J genes are TRBV18 and TRBJ1-4, with D unclear. V lost 3 bases to trimming and J lost 0 bases, with 5 bases between them. The CDR3 contains 14 residues. CDR1 is KGHSH, CDR2 LQKENI, per germline. The CDR3: CASSPGTTNEKLFF. The CDR3, as DNA: TGTGCCAGCTCACCGGGCACAACTAATGAAAAACTGTTTTTT.

The CDR3 DNA reads TGTGCCAGCAGCGGGGGACTGCGAGGGGTCACTGAAGCTTTCTTT. This sequence encodes CASSGGLRGVTEAFF. V and J are TRBV9 and TRBJ1-1; D is possibly TRBD1 (5 bases). Trimming pared 3 bases from V and 4 bases from J, leaving 16 bases between. This CDR3 has 15 residues. The germline CDR1 and CDR2 sequences are SGDLS and YYNGEE.

This rearrangement joins TRBV7-9 to TRBJ1-5; D gene unclear. Germline V CDR1 and CDR2: SEHNR, FQNEAQ (reference sequence). The CDR3 runs 15 residues. V lost 2 bases and J 4 bases, leaving 12 bases between the germline ends. The CDR3 nucleotides are TGTGCCAGCAGCTTATTCCCCCAACAAAATCAGCCCCAGCATTTT. It yields the protein CASSLFPQQNQPQHF.

V usage is TRBV7-8 and J usage is TRBJ1-5, with 9 bases matching TRBD1. The CDR3 runs 15 residues. Trimming removed 2 bases from V and 4 bases from J; junction bases left unmatched: 3. CDR1 is SGHVS and CDR2 is FQNEAQ in the germline V gene. Here the CDR3 DNA reads TGTGCCAGCAGCTTATCCGGGACAGGGAATCAGCCCCAGCATTTT. Translating gives CASSLSGTGNQPQHF.

This chain links TRBV9 with TRBJ2-2; D ambiguous. Germline V gene data show CDR1 as SGDLS and CDR2 as YYNGEE. The CDR3 loop spans 14 amino acids. The V end lost 3 bases, the J end lost 2 bases, and 8 bases lay between the germline ends. The CDR3 region has the DNA TGTGCCAGCAGCGGATACAGCAACACCGGGGAGCTGTTTTTT. Translating it yields CASSGYSNTGELFF.

V usage is TRBV27 and J usage is TRBJ2-7; 9 bases match TRBD1. With V trimmed by 5 bases and J by 5 bases, 7 bases remained unmatched. This CDR3 is 14 amino acids long. The germline CDR1 and CDR2 sequences are MNHEY and SMNVEV (reference sequence). The CDR3 loop is CASSPGTGRNEQYF. The CDR3 bases are TGTGCCAGCAGTCCGGGGACAGGGAGGAACGAGCAGTACTTC.

The DNA for the CDR3 is TGTGCCAGCAGCCTCGGGACATTCTACGAGCAGTACTTC. Translating it yields CASSLGTFYEQYF. J is TRBJ2-7 and V is TRBV28, with D maybe TRBD1 (6 bases). The CDR3 extends over 13 amino acids. Deletions cut 6 bases from V and 3 bases from J, with 12 bases between. CDR1 and CDR2 (germline): MDHEN, SYDVKM.

The gene calls are TRBV5-8 and TRBJ2-3; unclear D gene. The CDR3 is made up of 14 amino acids. V shed 0 bases and J shed 2 bases, with 7 bases lying between them. Germline assignment: CDR1 SGHTS and CDR2 YDEGEE. CDR3 DNA sequence: TGTGCCAGCAGCTTGGGGCAGATCACAGATACGCAGTATTTT. Its protein is CASSLGQITDTQYF. The full variable domain, completed using reference TRBV5-8 and TRBJ2-3, is EAGVTQSPTHLIKTRGQQATLRCSPISGHTSVYWYQQALGLGLQFLLWYDEGEERNRGNFPPRFSGRQFPNYSSELNVNALELEDSALYLCASSLGQITDTQYFGPGTRLTVL.

The rearrangement links TRBV24-1 to TRBJ1-5; TRBD1 is a possible D gene (6 bases). CDR1 and CDR2 (germline): KGHDR, SFDVKD. The CDR3 covers 13 residues. V lost 10 bases and J lost 0, with 9 bases in between. The CDR3 DNA follows: TGTGCCACACAGGGTTTTAGCAATCAGCCCCAGCATTTT. Protein product: CATQGFSNQPQHF.

The chain joins TRBV5-6 to TRBJ1-5; tentative D call: TRBD1 (5 bases). The V end lost 1 base, the J end lost 6 bases, and 5 bases lay between the germline ends. Germline CDR1 SGHDT, CDR2 YYEEEE. CDR3 length: 12 amino acids. The CDR3 nucleotides are TGTGCCAGCAGCTTGCAGGGTCAGCCCCAGCATTTT. Protein product: CASSLQGQPQHF.

The chain couples TRBV28 to TRBJ2-7; the match to TRBD1 covers 10 bases. This CDR3 region has 15 residues. The germline CDR1 and CDR2 sequences are MDHEN and SYDVKM. J gave up 5 bases and V 5 bases, and 9 bases lay outside the gene matches. CDR3 DNA sequence: TGTGCCAGCAGTGATTCCGGGACAGGGGTCGACGAGCAGTACTTC. The encoded protein is CASSDSGTGVDEQYF.

The genes are TRBV11-3 and TRBJ2-6; TRBD2 aligns across 7 bases. The junction had 3 bases not matched to a gene; V was cut back by 4 bases and J by 0 bases. The length of the CDR3 is 16 residues. The germline CDR1 and CDR2 sequences are SGHNT and YENEEA. CDR3 in amino acids: CASSSGLSSGANVLTF. The CDR3 DNA follows: TGTGCCAGCAGCTCGGGACTAAGCTCTGGGGCCAACGTCCTGACTTTC.